This TCR beta chain originates from a study of cytomegalovirus exposure and HLA in healthy donors. This clone has a single count. PCR primers comprised 60 Vbeta and 13 Jbeta primers. Profiled with immunoSEQ multiplex PCR; TCRdb holds only in-frame clones, not every one. The sample consists of 100,000 to 150,000 clones, about 76% of them appearing once. CDR1 is LGHNA and CDR2 is YSLEER in the germline V gene. This CDR3 is 16 amino acids long. V shed 0 bases, J shed 8 bases, and the junction held 8 bases outside the gene matches. The chain combines TRBV4-3 with TRBJ2-1; 9 bases line up with TRBD2. The sample taken for sequencing was PBMCs. The source is an older woman in good health and CMV-seropositive. As DNA, the CDR3 is TGCGCCAGCAGCCAAGATATAGGGCGGGGGGGCCATGAGCAGTTCTTC. Translating it yields CASSQDIGRGGHEQFF.